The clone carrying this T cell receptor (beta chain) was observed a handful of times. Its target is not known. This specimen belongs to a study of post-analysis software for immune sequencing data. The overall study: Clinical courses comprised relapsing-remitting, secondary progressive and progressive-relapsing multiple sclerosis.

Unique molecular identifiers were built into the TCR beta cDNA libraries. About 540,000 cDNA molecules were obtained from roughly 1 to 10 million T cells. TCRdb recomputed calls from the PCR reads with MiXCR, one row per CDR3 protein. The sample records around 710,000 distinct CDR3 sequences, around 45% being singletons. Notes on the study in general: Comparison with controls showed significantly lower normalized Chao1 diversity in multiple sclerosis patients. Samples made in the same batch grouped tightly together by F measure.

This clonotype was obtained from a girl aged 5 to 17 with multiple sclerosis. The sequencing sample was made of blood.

The CDR3 region is CSATSSGYTQYF. CDR3 in DNA: TGCAGTGCCACTAGTTCCGGCTATACGCAGTATTTT. The chain couples TRBV20-1 to TRBJ2-3, with D possibly matching TRBD2 (5 bases). Trimming shortened V by 6 bases and J by 7 bases, and 14 bases separated the two germline ends. Per the germline V gene, CDR1 is DFQATT and CDR2 is SNEGSKA (reference sequence). The CDR3 is 12 residues long.